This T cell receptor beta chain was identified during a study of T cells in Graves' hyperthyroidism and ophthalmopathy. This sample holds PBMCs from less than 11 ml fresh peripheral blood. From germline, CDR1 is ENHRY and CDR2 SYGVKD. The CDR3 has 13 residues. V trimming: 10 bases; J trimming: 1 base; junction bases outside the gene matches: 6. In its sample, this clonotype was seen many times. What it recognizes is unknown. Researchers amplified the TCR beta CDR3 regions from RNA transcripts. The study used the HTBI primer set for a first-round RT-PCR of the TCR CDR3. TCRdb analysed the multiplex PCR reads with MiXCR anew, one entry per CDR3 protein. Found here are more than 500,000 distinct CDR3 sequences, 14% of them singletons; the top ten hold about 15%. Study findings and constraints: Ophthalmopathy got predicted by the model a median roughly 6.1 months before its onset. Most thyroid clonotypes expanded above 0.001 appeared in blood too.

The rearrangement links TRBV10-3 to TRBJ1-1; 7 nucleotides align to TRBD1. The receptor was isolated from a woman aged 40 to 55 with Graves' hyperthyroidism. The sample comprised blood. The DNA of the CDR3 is TGTGCCACCTTGGACAGGTGGAACACTGAAGCTTTCTTT. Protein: CATLDRWNTEAFF.